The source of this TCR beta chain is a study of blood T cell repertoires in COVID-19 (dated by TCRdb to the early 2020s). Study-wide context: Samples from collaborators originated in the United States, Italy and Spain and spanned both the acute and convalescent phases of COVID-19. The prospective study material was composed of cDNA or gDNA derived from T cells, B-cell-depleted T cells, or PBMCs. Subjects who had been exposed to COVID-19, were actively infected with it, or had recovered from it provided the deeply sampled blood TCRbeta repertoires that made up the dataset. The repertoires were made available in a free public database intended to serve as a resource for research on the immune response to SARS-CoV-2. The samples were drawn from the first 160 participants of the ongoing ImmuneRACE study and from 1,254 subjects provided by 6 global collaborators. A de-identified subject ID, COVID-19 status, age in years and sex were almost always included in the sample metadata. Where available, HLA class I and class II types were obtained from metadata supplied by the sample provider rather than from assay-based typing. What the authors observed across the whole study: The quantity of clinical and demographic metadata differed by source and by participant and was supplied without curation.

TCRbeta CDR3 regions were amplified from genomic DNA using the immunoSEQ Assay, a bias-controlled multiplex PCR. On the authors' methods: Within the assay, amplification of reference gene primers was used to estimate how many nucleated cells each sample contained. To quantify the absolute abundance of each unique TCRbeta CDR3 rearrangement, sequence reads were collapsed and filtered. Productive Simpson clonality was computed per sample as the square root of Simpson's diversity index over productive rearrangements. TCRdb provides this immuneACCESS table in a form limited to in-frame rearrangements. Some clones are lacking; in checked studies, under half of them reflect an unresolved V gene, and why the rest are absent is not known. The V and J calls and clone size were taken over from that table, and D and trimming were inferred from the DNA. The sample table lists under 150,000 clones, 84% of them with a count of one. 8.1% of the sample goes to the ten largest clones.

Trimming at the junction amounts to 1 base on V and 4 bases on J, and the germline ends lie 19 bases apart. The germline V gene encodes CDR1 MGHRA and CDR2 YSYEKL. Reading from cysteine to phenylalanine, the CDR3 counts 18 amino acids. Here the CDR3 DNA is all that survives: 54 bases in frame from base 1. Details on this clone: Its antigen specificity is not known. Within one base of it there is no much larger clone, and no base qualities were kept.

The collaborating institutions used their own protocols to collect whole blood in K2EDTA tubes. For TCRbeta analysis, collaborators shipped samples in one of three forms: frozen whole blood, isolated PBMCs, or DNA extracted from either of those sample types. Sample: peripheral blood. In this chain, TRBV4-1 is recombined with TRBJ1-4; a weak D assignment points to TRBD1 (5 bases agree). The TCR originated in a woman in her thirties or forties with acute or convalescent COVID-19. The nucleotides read TGCGCCAGCAGCCAAGGCCGCGATGACAGCCGAATTAATGAAAAACTGTTTTTT. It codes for CASSQGRDDSRINEKLFF.